This record concerns one T cell receptor beta chain sequence. This receptor's antigen is unknown. No much larger clone exists at a distance of one base, and base qualities are not known. The library relied on 5' RACE. Sequencing was performed on an Illumina HiSeq 2500. A second PCR of roughly 6 to 12 cycles was performed with a sample-barcoded 5' primer and a J-beta primer mix. Each TCR beta cDNA molecule received a unique molecular identifier from a template-switch 5' adaptor carrying 12 random nucleotides. At least 2.5 million CDR3-containing paired-end reads were obtained from each sample. First-strand cDNA was synthesized from all RNA with the Mint cDNA synthesis kit, primed by a TRBC-specific oligonucleotide. All cDNA was treated with uracil-DNA glycosylase and then went through a first 18-cycle PCR with the universal primers M1SS and BC2_uni_R. The study's processing was this. Normalization of each sample was performed by random selection of 1 million high-quality reads, each carrying a distinct molecular identifier. Reads sharing molecular identifiers were discarded rather than binned into consensus sequences. MiTCR, with a Q25 quality threshold and the strictest error-elimination algorithm, was used for CDR3 identification, clonotype clustering and error correction. Lower-bound total TCR beta diversity was estimated with a nonparametric unseen species model using Euler transformation. TCRdb trimmed the raw reads at Q25, called clones with MiXCR and kept productive beta chains. Rows with one shared CDR3 protein collapse into an entry with the most common genes and DNA. The V and J calls shown here were made by TCRdb, not taken from the authors' results. The sample data list approximately 810,000 distinct CDR3 sequences, and 29% of these were observed just once. The ten biggest clones cover 17% of the sample.

Systemically healthy Caucasian individuals from Russia, 35 to 40 in total and aged about 6 to 95 years, were included as donors. Ten milliliters of peripheral blood were drawn from each donor into EDTA-treated Vacutainer tubes. Ficoll-Paque density-gradient centrifugation was used to isolate PBMCs, with at least 6 million per sample. Total RNA, at least 5 micrograms per sample, was extracted from PBMCs with Trizol reagent. The percentages of naive CD45RAhigh/CD27high T cells were determined by flow cytometry on a PBMC aliquot from every donor. This specimen belongs to a study of blood T cells in healthy people across ages (dated by TCRdb to the mid-2010s). In the study overall: In model experiments, template switching captured about one uniquely barcoded TCR beta cDNA molecule for every two T cells. Using deep sequencing normalized with unique cDNA molecular identifiers, the study measured how TCR beta repertoire diversity changes with age. Four age groups were formed from the donors: young (average approximately 17 years), middle-aged (around 40), aged (roughly 58) and long-lived (less than 85). To avoid experimental bias, donors of different ages were spread randomly across the sequencing lanes. The study analyzed two additional independent replicas of 1 million unique cDNA reads from the same blood draw for two donors, one aged 18 to 30 and one aged 80 or older. Paper-wide results and their limitations: Estimates of total diversity based on one million sequenced T cells were considered lower bounds and underestimates. As age increased, observed TCR beta diversity per million T cells dropped in a roughly linear way, and a significant reduction was already evident by age 40. Because profiling used bulk unsorted PBMCs, naive and antigen-experienced compartments could not be compared conclusively. Observed TCR beta diversity correlated strongly with the percentage of naive T cells measured by flow cytometry. Compared with the aged group, the long-lived group had more naive CD4+ T cells, fewer expanded clones and increased TCR diversity, a pattern suggesting age selection. Donor CMV infection status was unknown, potentially confounding age-related changes in expanded clonotypes.

Spanning cysteine to phenylalanine, the CDR3 consists of 13 amino acids. Solely the CDR3 DNA is kept, with 39 bases framed from the first base. Per the germline V gene (reference sequence), GTSNPN is the CDR1 and SVGIG is the CDR2. The sequenced sample was blood. This sequence originates from a woman of 80 years or more in good health. The rearranged chain carries TRBV30 and TRBJ2-5; too little of a D gene remains to name it. The J call may not be correct, given that the DNA end is closer to TRBJ2-7. The base sequence is TGTGCCTGGAGTGTACTGTCCTCCTACGAGCAGTACTTC. Its protein reads: CAWSVLSSYEQYF.